The 18 T cell receptor beta chains presented below share a single source sample, sequenced in a study of cytomegalovirus exposure and HLA in healthy donors. The PCR made use of 60 Vbeta and 13 Jbeta primers. Profiled with immunoSEQ multiplex PCR; TCRdb holds only in-frame clones, not every one. Of 200,000 or so clones in the sample, about 90% were seen once. Material: PBMCs. The receptors originated from a girl under three years old in good health and CMV-seronegative.

The sample holds a few counts of this clone. The chain combines TRBV27 with TRBJ2-1; 9 bases agree with TRBD1. This CDR3 spans 16 amino acids. V was pared by 4 bases and J by 6 bases, with 10 bases of the junction left unmatched. Germline lookup yields CDR1 MNHEY and CDR2 SMNVEV (reference sequence). The CDR3 bases are TGTGCCAGCAGTTCGCAGACAGGGGGTCCATTCAATGAGCAGTTCTTC. It is translated as CASSSQTGGPFNEQFF.

This rearrangement joins TRBV9 to TRBJ2-5; TRBD2 matches 9 bases. V was pared by 4 bases and J by 2 bases, with 9 bases of the junction left unmatched. Germline V gene data show CDR1 as SGDLS and CDR2 as YYNGEE. This CDR3 contains 16 residues. CDR3 residues: CASSPSSTSGQETQYF. DNA for the CDR3: TGTGCCAGCAGCCCCTCCTCGACTAGCGGACAAGAGACCCAGTACTTC.

The chain recombines TRBV7-8 with TRBJ2-5; D is perhaps TRBD2 (6 bases). Germline V gene sequence: CDR1 SGHVS, CDR2 FQNEAQ. V dropped 5 bases and J dropped 4 bases, with 11 bases sitting between them. The CDR3 has 13 amino acids. In DNA form, the CDR3 reads TGTGCCAGCAGCCTAAACGGGGGAGAGACCCAGTACTTC. Translation gives CASSLNGGETQYF.

The rearrangement uses TRBV29-1 and TRBJ1-4; 9 nucleotides match TRBD1. This CDR3 is built from 13 residues. Per germline, CDR1 SQVTM and CDR2 ANQGSEA. V dropped 6 bases and J dropped 6; count of bases not matched to a gene: 5. CDR3 region: CSVPGQGDEKLFF. In DNA, the CDR3 is TGCAGCGTGCCGGGACAGGGTGATGAAAAACTGTTTTTT.

V is TRBV5-1 and J is TRBJ1-2, with 9 bases aligning to TRBD1. The V gene end was trimmed by 0 bases and the J gene end by 8 bases; junction bases not matched to a gene: 2. This CDR3 spans 13 amino acids. CDR1 is SGHRS and CDR2 is YFSETQ in the germline V gene. CDR3 sequence: CASSLAGTGGYTF. The CDR3 coding sequence is TGCGCCAGCAGCTTGGCCGGGACAGGGGGCTACACCTTC.

The chain uses TRBV2 and TRBJ2-1, with 8 nucleotides matching TRBD2. This CDR3 spans 14 amino acids. The ends lost 5 bases at V and 6 bases at J; junction bases unmatched: 6. CDR1 is SNHLY and CDR2 is FYNNEI in the germline V gene. The chain's CDR3 is CASSKRGGSNEQFF. CDR3 sequence (DNA): TGTGCCAGCAGTAAACGGGGGGGGTCCAATGAGCAGTTCTTC.

V usage is TRBV13 and J usage is TRBJ2-7, with TRBD1 identical over 7 bases. From germline, CDR1 is PRHDT and CDR2 FYEKMQ (reference sequence). Germline trimming cut 9 bases from V and 0 bases from J; bases unmatched to any gene: 5. This CDR3 is 13 amino acids long. The CDR3 DNA reads TGTGCCAGTCTCGGACAGGACTCCTACGAGCAGTACTTC. Translation gives CASLGQDSYEQYF.

J is TRBJ1-2 and V is TRBV7-2; no reliable D call. Germline lookup yields CDR1 SGHTA and CDR2 FQGNSA. V lost 1 base and J 5 bases, leaving 5 bases between the germline ends. This CDR3 is built from 12 residues. As DNA, the CDR3 is TGTGCCAGCAGCTTAGTTAGTTATGGCTACACCTTC. This translates into CASSLVSYGYTF.

This rearrangement joins TRBV7-2 to TRBJ2-1, with D perhaps matching TRBD1 (6 bases). Trimming removed 3 bases from V and 0 bases from J, with 9 bases in between. This CDR3 is built from 15 residues. Looked up from germline, CDR1 is SGHTA and CDR2 is FQGNSA. CDR3 in DNA: TGTGCCAGCAGCTTTGACAGGAGCTCCTACAATGAGCAGTTCTTC. Its translation: CASSFDRSSYNEQFF.

The chain uses TRBV2 and TRBJ2-7; D may be TRBD1 (8 bases). Trimming took off 4 bases at V and 5 bases at J, with 15 bases between the two ends. Germline V lookup: CDR1 SNHLY, CDR2 FYNNEI. CDR3 size: 14 residues. CDR3 nucleotide sequence: TGTGCCAGCAGTGGAGTACAGGGGGGGGACGAGCAGTACTTC. This gives the protein CASSGVQGGDEQYF.

V is TRBV7-3 and J is TRBJ2-1; 9 bases align to TRBD2. The CDR3 runs 14 residues. Trimming removed 1 base from V and 10 bases from J; junction bases left unmatched: 5. The V gene's germline CDR1 is SGHTA and CDR2 FQGTGA. For the CDR3, the DNA is TGTGCCAGCAGCTTAAGCGGGGGGGGTTCGGAGCAGTTCTTC. As protein: CASSLSGGGSEQFF.

The V and J genes are TRBV6-1 and TRBJ2-1; a possible D gene is TRBD1 (6 bases). This CDR3 region has 17 residues. The germline V gene encodes CDR1 MNHNS and CDR2 SASEGT. V dropped 3 bases and J dropped 1 base, with 16 bases sitting between them. In nucleotides, the CDR3 is TGTGCCAGCAGTGACCCCTGGGGGCAGGAATCCTACAATGAGCAGTTCTTC. Translating it yields CASSDPWGQESYNEQFF.

The chain links TRBV2 to TRBJ1-2; 9 positions match TRBD1. The germline V gene has CDR1 SNHLY and CDR2 FYNNEI. With 3 bases clipped from V and 4 bases from J, the junction kept 6 bases outside the gene matches. The CDR3 consists of 15 residues. The DNA for the CDR3 is TGTGCCAGCAGTGAGTCCGGGACAGGGATCTATGGCTACACCTTC. Translated, it gives CASSESGTGIYGYTF.

The chain combines TRBV23-1 with TRBJ1-1, with TRBD1 identical over 8 bases. TRBV23-1 counts as an open reading frame of uncertain function. This CDR3 region has 16 residues. V shed 0 bases and J 6 bases; nucleotides not matched to a gene: 9. The CDR3 bases are TGCGCCAGCAGTCAATCGTGTAGGACAGGGTGGCCTGAAGCTTTCTTT. Translating it yields CASSQSCRTGWPEAFF.

This sequence joins TRBV13 and TRBJ1-2; no clear D. Trimming took off 3 bases at V and 11 bases at J, with 13 bases between the two ends. The CDR3 has 12 residues. Looked up from germline, CDR1 is PRHDT and CDR2 is FYEKMQ (reference sequence). In nucleotides, the CDR3 is TGTGCCAGCAGCTTCTCCGGGAGCCTGTACACCTTC. Its protein is CASSFSGSLYTF.

This clone was observed once. V is TRBV2 and J is TRBJ2-5; D is ambiguous. The DNA end is a closer match to TRBJ2-7, so the J assignment may be wrong. This CDR3 is built from 11 residues. Germline V gene sequence: CDR1 SNHLY, CDR2 FYNNEI. The CDR3 bases are TGTGCCAGCAGTGCGTTCTACGAGCAGTACTTC. This encodes CASSAFYEQYF.

This clone was seen more than once but under ten times. The chain couples TRBV7-3 to TRBJ2-5; 8 nucleotides align to TRBD1. Germline V gene lookup returns CDR1 SGHTA and CDR2 FQGTGA. The CDR3 has 14 amino acids. The junction had 6 bases not matched to a gene; V was cut back by 5 bases and J by 4 bases. CDR3 residues: CASSKAGGAETQYF. The DNA for the CDR3 is TGTGCCAGCAGCAAAGCAGGGGGCGCAGAGACCCAGTACTTC. Using reference TRBV7-3 and TRBJ2-5 for the parts outside the CDR3, the full variable domain is GAGVSQTPSNKVTEKGKYVELRCDPISGHTALYWYRQSLGQGPEFLIYFQGTGAADDSGLPNDRFFAVRPEGSVSTLKIQRTERGDSAVYLCASSKAGGAETQYFGPGTRLLVL.

V usage is TRBV7-9 and J usage is TRBJ1-3; 7 bases map to TRBD1. V lost 2 bases and J lost 8; bases outside the gene matches: 15. The CDR3 is 17 residues long. The germline V gene has CDR1 SEHNR and CDR2 FQNEAQ (reference sequence). As DNA, the CDR3 is TGTGCCAGCAGCTTACCGACAGGGAGGAACGCGTTCCACACCATATATTTT. It is translated as CASSLPTGRNAFHTIYF.